Listed below are T cell receptor beta chains from one sample, sequenced in a study of blood T cell repertoires in COVID-19. Profiled with immunoSEQ multiplex PCR; TCRdb holds only in-frame clones, not every one. The repertoire holds some 150,000 clones, with 87% as singletons. The sample consisted of peripheral blood. These receptor sequences come from a woman in her forties or fifties with acute or convalescent COVID-19. Each CDR3 is given with its conserved first and last residue. A D gene is named only where the DNA matches it firmly. A row's size may be missing; if present it is once, few, many or a size class.

clone size: .
V gene: TRBV7-6
J gene: TRBJ2-3
D gene: TRBD2
CDR3 protein: CASTGGTSGSTDTQYF
CDR3 DNA: TGTGCCAGCACCGGTGGGACTAGCGGAAGCACAGATACGCAGTATTTT

clone size: .
V gene: TRBV6-2/TRBV6-3
J gene: TRBJ1-1
D gene: .
CDR3 protein: CASSYRPRGTEAFF
CDR3 DNA: TGTGCCAGCAGTTACAGGCCCCGAGGCACTGAAGCTTTCTTT

clone size: .
V gene: TRBV5-5
J gene: TRBJ1-2
D gene: TRBD1
CDR3 protein: CASGTGVRGYTF
CDR3 DNA: TGTGCCAGCGGCACAGGGGTTCGTGGCTACACCTTC

clone size: .
V gene: TRBV10-3
J gene: TRBJ1-4
D gene: .
CDR3 protein: CAISESFRGAATNEKLFF
CDR3 DNA: TGTGCCATCAGTGAGTCGTTCAGGGGAGCCGCAACTAATGAAAAACTGTTTTTT

clone size: once
V gene: TRBV7-9
J gene: TRBJ1-2
D gene: TRBD1
CDR3 protein: CASSSGTGGRWGGYTF
CDR3 DNA: TGTGCCAGCAGCTCCGGGACAGGGGGCCGTTGGGGAGGCTACACCTTC

clone size: .
V gene: TRBV14
J gene: TRBJ1-4
D gene: .
CDR3 protein: CASSLQGLTNEKLFF
CDR3 DNA: TGTGCCAGCAGCCTCCAGGGACTAACTAATGAAAAACTGTTTTTT

clone size: .
V gene: TRBV19
J gene: TRBJ1-3
D gene: .
CDR3 protein: CASSIRGGPGRGNTIYF
CDR3 DNA: TGTGCCAGTAGTATACGGGGGGGCCCCGGAAGAGGAAACACCATATATTTT

clone size: few
V gene: TRBV6-5
J gene: TRBJ1-2
D gene: .
CDR3 protein: CASSPWKGYGYTF
CDR3 DNA: TGTGCCAGCAGCCCCTGGAAGGGGTATGGCTACACCTTC

clone size: .
V gene: TRBV2
J gene: TRBJ1-2
D gene: TRBD1
CDR3 protein: CASRSGTGGYGYTF
CDR3 DNA: TGTGCCAGCAGGTCCGGGACAGGGGGCTATGGCTACACCTTC

clone size: .
V gene: TRBV3-1/TRBV3-2
J gene: TRBJ2-7
D gene: .
CDR3 protein: CASSQVARRGSYEQYF
CDR3 DNA: TGTGCCAGCAGCCAAGTGGCGCGCCGAGGCAGCTACGAGCAGTACTTC

clone size: .
V gene: TRBV6-5
J gene: TRBJ2-5
D gene: .
CDR3 protein: CASSPAYQETQYF
CDR3 DNA: TGTGCCAGCAGTCCAGCGTACCAAGAGACCCAGTACTTC

clone size: .
V gene: TRBV19
J gene: TRBJ1-1
D gene: .
CDR3 protein: CASRQVNTEAFF
CDR3 DNA: TGTGCCAGCCGACAGGTGAACACTGAAGCTTTCTTT

clone size: .
V gene: TRBV10-3
J gene: TRBJ2-7
D gene: .
CDR3 protein: CAISEGQTANYEQYF
CDR3 DNA: TGTGCCATCAGTGAGGGCCAGACAGCCAACTACGAGCAGTACTTC

clone size: .
V gene: TRBV2
J gene: TRBJ2-7
D gene: TRBD1
CDR3 protein: CASSSQGAAYEQYF
CDR3 DNA: TGTGCCAGCAGTTCACAGGGGGCGGCCTACGAGCAGTACTTC

clone size: .
V gene: TRBV9
J gene: TRBJ1-2
D gene: .
CDR3 protein: CASSPDSGGIGGYTF
CDR3 DNA: TGTGCCAGCAGCCCCGACTCGGGGGGTATAGGTGGCTACACCTTC

clone size: .
V gene: TRBV6-5
J gene: TRBJ2-5
D gene: .
CDR3 protein: CASRRRETQYF
CDR3 DNA: TGTGCCAGCAGGAGGCGGGAGACCCAGTACTTC

clone size: .
V gene: TRBV5-1
J gene: TRBJ2-1
D gene: .
CDR3 protein: CASSLSWFHNEQFF
CDR3 DNA: TGCGCCAGCAGCTTGAGCTGGTTTCACAATGAGCAGTTCTTC

clone size: .
V gene: TRBV5-1
J gene: TRBJ2-3
D gene: TRBD2
CDR3 protein: CASSNDPSGRTDTQYF
CDR3 DNA: TGCGCCAGCAGCAATGACCCTAGCGGGAGGACAGATACGCAGTATTTT

clone size: .
V gene: TRBV10-3
J gene: TRBJ1-3
D gene: .
CDR3 protein: CAISDLDRKLSGNTIYF
CDR3 DNA: TGTGCCATCAGTGACTTGGACAGAAAACTCTCTGGAAACACCATATATTTT

clone size: .
V gene: TRBV18
J gene: TRBJ1-1
D gene: .
CDR3 protein: CASSEQGRDTEAFF
CDR3 DNA: TGTGCCAGCTCAGAACAGGGTAGGGACACTGAAGCTTTCTTT